A single TCR beta chain is shown here with its context. It lacks a known antigen. No qualities accompany the bases; no much larger clone lies one base away. The sample's time point, from its label and the paper: week 35, safety follow-up. Each vaccine dose, consisting of 300 ug of a 20-mer mutant IDH1 peptide in Montanide, was administered subcutaneously with topical imiquimod. Across visits V03 through V10, patients got a total of eight vaccinations, given in weeks 1, 3, 5, 7, 11, 15, 19 and 23. The donors had newly diagnosed IDH1-mutant astrocytomas of WHO grade 3 or 4 that showed loss of nuclear ATRX. The samples were drawn from NOA16, a multicentre, single-arm, open-label phase I trial in Germany that tested a mutant IDH1 peptide vaccine in humans for the first time. The DNeasy Blood and Tissue Kit was used to extract genomic DNA from EDTA blood for TCRB sequencing. The CDR3 spans 15 residues, from the cysteine through the phenylalanine. Just the 45-base CDR3 DNA is kept, in frame starting at base 1. CDR1 and CDR2 are drawn from the germline V gene (reference sequence): MNHNY, SVGAGI. The V and J ends are trimmed by 2 bases and 1 base, leaving 8 bases between them.

Library preparation used the immunoSEQ multiplex PCR assay. Rearranged TCR beta chain sequences were amplified using the hsTCRB Kit according to the manufacturer's protocol. Sequencing of TCRB libraries was carried out on an Illumina MiSeq. The authors' pipeline ran thus. The kit vendor's proprietary platform handled demultiplexing, trimming and gene mapping. Held by TCRdb, this immuneACCESS table contains in-frame sequences only and omits some clones. Under half of the omission traces to an unresolved V gene where checked; the cause of the rest is unknown. V, J and clone size were drawn from that table, and D and trimming were deduced from the DNA. The sample table lists tens of thousands of clones, around four fifths of them with a count of one. The top ten hold over 4% of the sample. This sample is part of a study of a mutant IDH1 vaccine in newly diagnosed glioma (dated by TCRdb to the early 2020s). Concerning the study at large: Vaccination started 4-6 weeks after radiotherapy alone, or was given together with temozolomide cycles in the groups whose treatment included chemotherapy. Longitudinal TCRB deep sequencing was performed for approximately 24 treated patients wherever samples were available for exploratory analyses. The roughly 32 treated patients were roughly 62% male and about 40% female, with a mean age of about 43 years. Prior to enrollment, patients had been given standard therapy consisting of radiotherapy alone, temozolomide alone, or radiochemotherapy with temozolomide, with the combination given to most patients. Peripheral blood was collected at six visits: V03 (baseline), V05, V07, V10, V12 and V13. The week-35 safety follow-up took place at visit V12, and the week-47 end of study took place at visit V13.

Study-wide findings and limitations: Selection of PBMC samples for TCRB deep sequencing was based on availability. Pseudoprogression seemed to be unrelated to changes in the top peripheral T cell clonotypes found by TCRB sequencing. Immune responses induced by the vaccine were seen in over 80% of patients across multiple MHC alleles. According to the authors, sample limitations meant that analyses of patient blood samples could not be reproduced.

The sample was PBMCs, taken from a glioma patient whose treatment included an IDH1 peptide vaccine. Recombination joined TRBV6-6 with TRBJ2-2; a tentative D call is TRBD1 (6 bases match). The source of this sequence is a young woman with glioma. For the CDR3, the sequence is CASSYMGQNTGELFF. The nucleotide sequence is given as TGTGCCAGCAGTTACATGGGACAGAACACCGGGGAGCTGTTTTTT.